The text below deals with one T cell receptor (beta chain). Its antigen is undetermined. The record originates from a study of T cells expressing NK-cell markers. Overall study: Seven donors tested HCMV-seropositive and one tested seronegative among the eight sequenced.

The length of the CDR3 is 16 residues. In germline, CDR1 is SEHNR, CDR2 FQNEAQ (reference sequence). Study-level points and caveats: Of the CD8+ T cells in five or six donors, about 1.0-7.0% belonged to dominant NKG2C+ clonotypes. Once again these clonotypes came out on top in the CD3+CD56-NKG2C+ fraction of a few donors.

UMI-tagged 5'RACE template switching yielded the TCR beta cDNA. TCRdb reprocessed the 5' RACE reads and stores each CDR3 protein as one record, lacking DNA. Its table records 200,000 to 300,000 distinct CDR3 sequences. The sample comprised blood T cells: a sorted CD56 or NKG2C T cell subset, CD4+ or CD8+ T cells, or bulk PBMC T cells (not recorded which). This receptor was obtained from a young man in good health. The chain combines TRBV7-9 with TRBJ2-3. The chain's CDR3 is CASSFRGPVSTDTQYF.